This T cell receptor (beta chain) was found in a study of blood T cell repertoires in COVID-19. Across the study: PBMCs, B-cell-depleted T cells, or T cells provided the cDNA or gDNA that made up the material.

The V and J ends lost 8 bases and 2 bases, in that order; junction bases with no gene match: 6. Germline CDR1 and CDR2: SEHNR and FQNEAQ (reference sequence). The CDR3 consists of 15 residues. Source study methods: Amplification with reference gene primers provided the estimates of nucleated cell counts. The method was immunoSEQ multiplex PCR; TCRdb's version includes in-frame clones alone and lacks a portion of them. V, J and clone size reflect that table, while D and trimming were determined from the DNA. This table holds over 150,000 clones, 75% to 95% found once. Sequencing was carried out using peripheral blood. V usage is TRBV7-9 and J usage is TRBJ2-2; 9 bases agree with TRBD2. This receptor was obtained from a man aged 45-60 years with acute or convalescent COVID-19. CDR3 loop: CASLGGRVNTGELFF. In DNA, the CDR3 is TGTGCCAGCCTTGGCGGGAGGGTTAACACCGGGGAGCTGTTTTTT.